This entry is about one T cell receptor beta chain. This record comes from a study of blood T cell repertoires in COVID-19. Study-wide background: There were acute and convalescent COVID-19 samples, and they came from the United States, Italy and Spain. T cells, B-cell-depleted T cells, or PBMCs provided the cDNA or gDNA that served as material.

This CDR3 comprises 13 residues. Germline assignment: CDR1 MNHEY and CDR2 SMNVEV (reference sequence). V was clipped by 3 bases and J by 0 bases, with 5 bases between them. Original data processing: Counts of nucleated cells, estimated from reference gene primer amplification, were obtained. TCRdb keeps only in-frame clones here, not all; method: immunoSEQ multiplex PCR. D and trimming come from the DNA, and the V and J calls and clone size come from that table. Here the sample spans about 49,000 clones, 85% to 90% being singletons. The clonotype was recovered from a man between 40 and 49 years old with active COVID-19. The chain is built from TRBV27 and TRBJ1-1; D is possibly TRBD1 (5 bases). Source material: peripheral blood. The CDR3 spells CASSLTVNTEAFF. CDR3 nucleotides: TGTGCCAGCAGTTTGACAGTGAACACTGAAGCTTTCTTT.